Shown below are 27 T cell receptor beta chains from a single sample sequenced in a study of radiotherapy plus CTLA-4 blockade in lung cancer (dated by TCRdb to the late 2010s). The library was prepared using the immunoSEQ multiplex PCR assay. TCRdb carries this immuneACCESS record with in-frame sequences only. Its versions omit some clonotypes, under half of them owing to an unresolved V gene in the studies checked, with the rest unexplained. In all, the sample holds 85,000 to 90,000 clones, and around 87% of those were seen once. The top ten hold approximately 16% of the sample. The source was peripheral blood, collected from a patient treated with radiotherapy plus ipilimumab. These receptor sequences come from a human donor with non-small cell lung cancer that progressed on radiotherapy plus ipilimumab.

The gene calls are TRBV6-6 and TRBJ2-1, with 8 bases that match TRBD2. The germline gives CDR1 MNHNY, CDR2 SVGAGI (reference sequence). Trimming removed 6 bases from V and 7 bases from J; junction bases left unmatched: 14. The CDR3 contains 16 residues. CDR3 residues: CASSPRGSGSRNEQFF. CDR3 sequence (DNA): TGTGCCAGCAGCCCCAGGGGAAGCGGGAGTCGGAATGAGCAGTTCTTC.

The rearrangement uses TRBV10-3 and TRBJ2-3, with a tentative D call TRBD1 (5 bases). CDR3 length: 12 amino acids. Germline V gene sequence: CDR1 ENHRY, CDR2 SYGVKD. With 5 bases removed from V and 5 bases from J, the gap between germline ends came to 8 bases. The CDR3 loop reads CAISLRGDTQYF. As DNA, the CDR3 is TGTGCCATCAGTTTAAGGGGAGATACGCAGTATTTT.

The gene calls are TRBV18 and TRBJ2-7; 8 bases agree with TRBD1. V was pared by 5 bases and J by 3 bases, with 6 bases of the junction left unmatched. Germline V gene data show CDR1 as KGHSH and CDR2 as LQKENI. This CDR3 spans 14 amino acids. CDR3 nucleotides: TGTGCCAGCTCAGGACAGGGTAAGGGCTACGAGCAGTACTTC. Protein sequence: CASSGQGKGYEQYF.

The genes are TRBV6-1 and TRBJ2-1; the match to TRBD2 covers 9 bases. The germline V gene has CDR1 MNHNS and CDR2 SASEGT. The CDR3 is 16 residues long. V gave up 4 bases and J gave up 8 bases; unmatched junction bases: 12. The CDR3 DNA sequence: TGTGCCAGCAGTGTGGGTTCTAGCGGGATGAAGTATGAGCAGTTCTTC. It yields the protein CASSVGSSGMKYEQFF.

The chain is built from TRBV7-9 and TRBJ1-5; 8 bases agree with TRBD1. Germline V gene data show CDR1 as SEHNR and CDR2 as FQNEAQ (reference sequence). The CDR3 is 14 residues long. V gave up 5 bases and J gave up 3 bases; unmatched junction bases: 3. The CDR3 nucleotides read TGTGCCAGCAGCCCGGGACAGGACAATCAGCCCCAGCATTTT. This translates into CASSPGQDNQPQHF.

The chain is built from TRBV7-2 and TRBJ2-1; 7 nucleotides match TRBD2. Looked up from germline, CDR1 is SGHTA and CDR2 is FQGNSA. This CDR3 has 16 residues. The trim removed 1 base at V and 5 bases at J, leaving 8 bases unmatched. As DNA, the CDR3 is TGTGCCAGCAGCTTAGAGGGAGCGGGACTTCACAATGAGCAGTTCTTC. It specifies CASSLEGAGLHNEQFF. The full variable domain, completed using reference TRBV7-2 and TRBJ2-1, is GAGVSQSPSNKVTEKGKDVELRCDPISGHTALYWYRQSLGQGLEFLIYFQGNSAPDKSGLPSDRFSAERTGGSVSTLTIQRTQQEDSAVYLCASSLEGAGLHNEQFFGPGTRLTVL.

The chain recombines TRBV4-3 with TRBJ2-2; possible D gene TRBD1, 5 bases. Deletions cut 0 bases from V and 1 base from J, with 9 bases between. The CDR3 extends over 16 amino acids. Germline V gene lookup returns CDR1 LGHNA and CDR2 YSLEER. DNA for the CDR3: TGCGCCAGCAGCCAAGATTCCGGACAGAACACCGGGGAGCTGTTTTTT. Translation: CASSQDSGQNTGELFF.

This chain links TRBV16 with TRBJ2-6, with D maybe TRBD1 (6 bases). Germline lookup yields CDR1 KGHSY and CDR2 FQNENV. CDR3 length: 15 amino acids. Trimming cost V 4 bases and J 2 bases, with 9 bases left between them. DNA for the CDR3: TGTGCCAGCAGCCTAACAGGGACTGGGGCCAACGTCCTGACTTTC. This sequence encodes CASSLTGTGANVLTF.

The rearrangement joins TRBV11-3 to TRBJ2-3; TRBD1 aligns across 8 bases. The J segment lost 0 bases and the V segment lost 5 bases, leaving 4 bases of the junction unmatched. The CDR3 runs 15 residues. Germline CDR1 reads SGHNT; CDR2 reads YENEEA. The chain's CDR3 is CASSPGDRSTDTQYF. In nucleotides, the CDR3 is TGTGCCAGCAGCCCGGGGGACAGGAGCACAGATACGCAGTATTTT.

J is TRBJ2-3 and V is TRBV6-5; the D is unclear. The CDR3 runs to 16 residues. The germline V gene encodes CDR1 MNHEY and CDR2 SVGAGI. The germline V and J ends were trimmed by 2 bases and 0 bases, with 12 bases remaining between them. The CDR3 region has the DNA TGTGCCAGCAGTTACAGGGCAGGCTATAGCACAGATACGCAGTATTTT. Translation gives CASSYRAGYSTDTQYF.

This clone was observed a single time. This chain uses TRBV30 with TRBJ1-6; TRBD1 aligns across 11 bases. The trim removed 5 bases at V and 7 bases at J, leaving 4 bases unmatched. Germline V gene data show CDR1 as GTSNPN and CDR2 as SVGIG (reference sequence). The CDR3 totals 14 residues. The CDR3 nucleotides read TGTGCCTGGGTCCGGGACAGGGGGAATTCACCCCTCCACTTT. As protein: CAWVRDRGNSPLHF.

The chain couples TRBV28 to TRBJ2-1; no reliable D call. Germline CDR1 and CDR2: MDHEN and SYDVKM. The CDR3 has 12 residues. V was shortened by 5 bases and J by 4 bases, with 6 bases between the two germline ends. CDR3 region: CASSLSYNEQFF. The CDR3 DNA is TGTGCCAGCAGTCTCTCTTACAATGAGCAGTTCTTC.

This chain links TRBV18 with TRBJ2-3, with a tentative D call TRBD1 (5 bases). Germline CDR1 and CDR2: KGHSH and LQKENI. The length of the CDR3 is 11 residues. Trimming removed 5 bases at V and 6 bases at J, with 6 bases between. The CDR3 here is CASSGADTQYF. The CDR3 bases are TGTGCCAGCTCAGGGGCGGATACGCAGTATTTT.

This chain connects TRBV7-2 to TRBJ2-7, with 10 bases fitting TRBD1. The CDR3 consists of 18 residues. The germline gives CDR1 SGHTA, CDR2 FQGNSA. V dropped 2 bases and J dropped 3; count of bases not matched to a gene: 13. Here the CDR3 DNA reads TGTGCCAGCAGCTTAAGGGTGCACGGGACAGGGGCCCTCTACGAGCAGTACTTC. Its translation: CASSLRVHGTGALYEQYF.

This clone turned up a few times. This chain joins TRBV30 and TRBJ1-2; TRBD1 might be the D (5 bases). This CDR3 spans 14 amino acids. Germline lookup yields CDR1 GTSNPN and CDR2 SVGIG (reference sequence). The V gene lost 0 bases and the J gene lost 5 bases, with 13 bases spanning the gap. CDR3 bases: TGTGCCTGGAGTGTACCTGGCAGGGTATATGGCTACACCTTC. Encoded protein: CAWSVPGRVYGYTF.

This chain links TRBV27 with TRBJ2-1; maybe TRBD1 (7 bases). Trimming pared 5 bases from V and 5 bases from J, leaving 19 bases between. The CDR3 is 16 amino acids. CDR1 and CDR2 (germline): MNHEY, SMNVEV (reference sequence). CDR3 amino acids: CASSPGGGTGHNEQFF. CDR3 in DNA: TGTGCCAGCAGTCCCGGAGGGGGCACAGGACACAATGAGCAGTTCTTC.

This chain connects TRBV27 to TRBJ1-5; D not resolved. The CDR3 extends over 13 amino acids. CDR1 is MNHEY, CDR2 SMNVEV, per germline (reference sequence). V was cut by 2 bases and J by 6 bases, with 8 bases left in between. CDR3: CASSLKNGQPQHF. The CDR3 DNA reads as TGTGCCAGCAGTTTAAAGAATGGTCAGCCCCAGCATTTT.

This sequence joins TRBV11-2 and TRBJ2-7, with 8 bases that match TRBD2. Germline CDR1 and CDR2: SGHAT and FQNNGV. The CDR3 extends over 15 amino acids. The ends lost 2 bases at V and 1 base at J; junction bases unmatched: 4. In nucleotides, the CDR3 is TGTGCCAGCAGCTTAACTCCGGGAGGGTCCTACGAGCAGTACTTC. Translated, it gives CASSLTPGGSYEQYF. The whole variable domain, remainder taken from reference TRBV11-2 and TRBJ2-7, is EAGVAQSPRYKIIEKRQSVAFWCNPISGHATLYWYQQILGQGPKLLIQFQNNGVVDDSQLPKDRFSAERLKGVDSTLKIQPAKLEDSAVYLCASSLTPGGSYEQYFGPGTRLTVT.

J is TRBJ2-5 and V is TRBV5-4; 7 bases are shared with TRBD2. Germline CDR1 reads SGHNT; CDR2 reads YYREEE (reference sequence). This CDR3 has 13 residues. J gave up 2 bases and V 4 bases, and 2 bases lay outside the gene matches. The chain's CDR3 is CASSPRGQETQYF. The CDR3 nucleotides are TGTGCCAGCAGCCCGCGGGGGCAAGAGACCCAGTACTTC. Using reference TRBV5-4 and TRBJ2-5 for the parts outside the CDR3, the full variable domain is ETGVTQSPTHLIKTRGQQVTLRCSSQSGHNTVSWYQQALGQGPQFIFQYYREEENGRGNFPPRFSGLQFPNYSSELNVNALELDDSALYLCASSPRGQETQYFGPGTRLLVL.

This chain links TRBV19 with TRBJ1-1; D is unresolved. Trimming removed 3 bases at V and 0 bases at J, with 11 bases between. This CDR3 has 15 amino acids. The germline V gene has CDR1 LNHDA and CDR2 SQIVND (reference sequence). Here the CDR3 DNA reads TGTGCCAGTAGTATTACGGGGAGCCTGAACACTGAAGCTTTCTTT. This encodes CASSITGSLNTEAFF.

The chain carries TRBV6-6 and TRBJ1-2; the match to TRBD1 covers 10 bases. The CDR3 covers 14 residues. The V gene's germline CDR1 is MNHNY and CDR2 SVGAGI (reference sequence). V trimming: 4 bases; J trimming: 6 bases; junction bases outside the gene matches: 5. Here the CDR3 DNA reads TGTGCCAGCAGTTTCCGACAGGGGGCGGATGGCTACACCTTC. Its translation is CASSFRQGADGYTF.

The rearrangement joins TRBV14 to TRBJ2-3; 9 bases map to TRBD1. Per germline, CDR1 SGHDN and CDR2 FVKESK. The length of the CDR3 is 18 residues. J was trimmed by 4 bases and V by 0 bases; bases with no gene match: 11. For the CDR3, the DNA is TGTGCCAGCAGCCAAGAGGGAGACAGGGGGATGTTCCCAGATACGCAGTATTTT. Translated, it gives CASSQEGDRGMFPDTQYF.

The rearrangement joins TRBV10-3 to TRBJ2-2, with TRBD2 identical over 7 bases. CDR3 size: 17 residues. V gave up 0 bases and J gave up 2 bases; unmatched junction bases: 6. In germline, CDR1 is ENHRY, CDR2 SYGVKD. This CDR3 is CAISESKAGLNTGELFF. The CDR3 nucleotides read TGTGCCATCAGTGAGTCGAAAGCGGGGTTAAACACCGGGGAGCTGTTTTTT.

The chain has TRBV6-5 and TRBJ1-5, with D possibly matching TRBD1 (6 bases). The CDR3 runs to 15 residues. With 6 bases removed from V and 0 bases from J, the gap between germline ends came to 12 bases. Germline lookup yields CDR1 MNHEY and CDR2 SVGAGI. The CDR3 DNA reads as TGTGCCAGCAGGCCATCAGGGGTTAGCAATCAGCCCCAGCATTTT. Encoded protein: CASRPSGVSNQPQHF.

This rearrangement joins TRBV6-1 to TRBJ1-4, with 8 nucleotides matching TRBD1. The V gene end was trimmed by 6 bases and the J gene end by 10 bases; junction bases not matched to a gene: 13. CDR1 is MNHNS, CDR2 SASEGT, per germline. This CDR3 comprises 15 residues. DNA of the CDR3: TGTGCCAGCAGCGCCCCGACAGGGGCGGGGGTAAAACTGTTTTTT. It encodes CASSAPTGAGVKLFF.

The CDR3 coding sequence is TGTGCCAGCTCACCGGGACAGGTCTACGAGCAGTACTTC. This translates into CASSPGQVYEQYF. The rearrangement joins TRBV6-6 to TRBJ2-7, with 8 bases fitting TRBD1. This CDR3 has 13 amino acids. Trimming cost V 8 bases and J 3 bases; bases outside gene matches: 6. Germline CDR1 MNHNY, CDR2 SVGAGI (reference sequence).

In this sample, this clone turned up once. V is TRBV11-1 and J is TRBJ2-5; D gene unclear. The germline gives CDR1 SGHAT, CDR2 FQDESV (reference sequence). V lost 1 base and J lost 5, with 8 bases in between. CDR3 size: 13 residues. CDR3 sequence: CASSLGSWETQYF. CDR3 nucleotides: TGTGCCAGCAGCTTAGGCAGCTGGGAGACCCAGTACTTC. Variable domain in full (rest from reference TRBV11-1 and TRBJ2-5): EAEVAQSPRYKITEKSQAVAFWCDPISGHATLYWYRQILGQGPELLVQFQDESVVDDSQLPKDRFSAERLKGVDSTLKIQPAELGDSAMYLCASSLGSWETQYFGPGTRLLVL.